The rows below give T cell receptor beta chains drawn from one sample of a study of T-cell reconstitution after alpha-beta-depleted transplantation in children. TCRdb independently ran MiXCR on the PCR reads; one entry per CDR3 protein. The table has over 400,000 distinct CDR3 sequences, about an eighth seen once. The material was PBMCs from the stem cell graft donor, obtained from the stem cell graft. The receptors derive from a human donor who donated a stem cell graft to a child with combined immunodeficiency. CDR3s include the opening cysteine and the closing phenylalanine or tryptophan. The order of the fields is CDR3 protein, CDR3 DNA, V gene, J gene, clone size, D gene. A D gene is named only where the DNA matches it firmly. Only part of the rows carry a size: once, few, many, or a class if the clone is expanded.

CASSFLGGPGDEQFF	TGCGCCAGCAGCTTTCTAGGTGGGCCGGGCGATGAGCAGTTCTTC	TRBV5-1	TRBJ2-1	.	.
CASSLGGPLTGELFF	TGTGCCAGCAGTTTAGGGGGGCCGTTAACCGGGGAGCTGTTTTTT	TRBV12-3/TRBV12-4	TRBJ2-2	few	.
CASSQEWTANTEAFF	TGCGCCAGCAGCCAAGAATGGACGGCGAACACTGAAGCTTTCTTT	TRBV4-1	TRBJ1-1	.	.
CAWSVQSEQFF	TGTGCCTGGAGTGTACAAAGTGAGCAGTTCTTC	TRBV30	TRBJ2-1	few	.
CASRLGLAGPSTDTQYF	TGTGCCAGCAGACTGGGACTAGCGGGACCTAGCACAGATACGCAGTATTTT	TRBV13	TRBJ2-3	few	TRBD2
CATSRDGPPISPLHF	TGTGCCACCAGCAGAGATGGCCCCCCCATTTCACCCCTCCACTTT	TRBV15	TRBJ1-6	few	.
CSARGKRNYPYEHYF	TGCAGTGCTAGAGGGAAGCGAAACTATCCCTACGAGCATTACTTC	TRBV20-1	TRBJ2-7	once	.
CARRAGGRDNEQFF	TGTGCCAGACGAGCGGGAGGCCGGGACAATGAGCAGTTCTTC	TRBV2	TRBJ2-1	few	TRBD2
CASRPSGDHTGELFF	TGTGCCAGCAGACCTAGCGGGGACCACACCGGGGAGCTGTTTTTT	TRBV7-8	TRBJ2-2	many	TRBD2
CASSSTGGNTEAFF	TGTGCCAGCAGCAGTACAGGGGGGAACACTGAAGCTTTCTTT	TRBV7-3	TRBJ1-1	.	TRBD1
CAWSGMGQGYEQYF	TGTGCCTGGAGTGGAATGGGACAGGGCTACGAGCAGTACTTC	TRBV30	TRBJ2-7	many	TRBD1
CASSRLDSNEQFF	TGCGCCAGCAGCCGACTGGACAGCAATGAGCAGTTCTTC	TRBV4-3	TRBJ2-1	few	.
CASSQDPMGSGNTIYF	TGCGCCAGCAGCCAAGATCCTATGGGGTCTGGAAACACCATATATTTT	TRBV4-3	TRBJ1-3	many	.
CASSPGPEETQYF	TGCGCCAGCAGCCCGGGTCCTGAGGAGACCCAGTACTTC	TRBV5-1	TRBJ2-5	.	.
CSARLAGGPSYNEQFF	TGCAGTGCTAGACTAGCGGGAGGGCCATCCTACAATGAGCAGTTCTTC	TRBV20-1	TRBJ2-1	many	TRBD2
CSARDPTGNSYEQYF	TGCAGTGCTAGGGACCCTACCGGGAACTCCTACGAGCAGTACTTC	TRBV20-1	TRBJ2-7	few	.
CASSLTTSSYNEQFF	TGTGCCAGCAGCTTAACTACCAGCTCCTACAATGAGCAGTTCTTC	TRBV7-6	TRBJ2-1	many	.
CSSTNRGLRSVSYEQYF	TGCAGTTCTACCAATCGGGGACTAAGGAGTGTCTCCTACGAGCAGTACTTC	TRBV20-1	TRBJ2-7	few	TRBD2
CAISEATGAVENTIYF	TGTGCCATCAGTGAGGCTACAGGGGCCGTCGAAAACACCATATATTTT	TRBV10-3	TRBJ1-3	few	TRBD1
CASSADRGLAGELFF	TGTGCCAGCAGCGCCGACAGGGGTTTGGCCGGGGAGCTGTTTTTT	TRBV12-3/TRBV12-4	TRBJ2-2	many	TRBD1
CATSRVGASTDTQYF	TGTGCCACCAGCAGAGTAGGAGCTAGCACAGATACGCAGTATTTT	TRBV15	TRBJ2-3	many	.
CASSYTGVQYF	TGTGCCAGCAGTTACACCGGGGTGCAGTACTTC	TRBV6-2/TRBV6-3	TRBJ2-7	many	.
CAIRESSGDTQYF	TGTGCCATCAGGGAGTCGTCGGGAGATACGCAGTATTTT	TRBV10-3	TRBJ2-3	many	.
CASSPQGARSYNSPLHF	TGTGCCAGCAGCCCCCAGGGGGCCAGGTCCTATAATTCACCCCTCCACTTT	TRBV7-2	TRBJ1-6	few	TRBD1
CASSRGTSPFHEQFF	TGTGCCAGCAGCCGCGGGACTAGCCCGTTCCATGAGCAGTTCTTC	TRBV7-3	TRBJ2-1	few	TRBD2
CASSSPKDRVGNEQFF	TGTGCCAGCAGCTCCCCTAAGGACAGGGTAGGAAATGAGCAGTTCTTC	TRBV7-9	TRBJ2-1	many	TRBD1
CAWSVPDSGEKLFF	TGTGCCTGGAGTGTACCCGATTCGGGGGAAAAACTGTTTTTT	TRBV30	TRBJ1-4	.	.
CSAVDRALLYEQYF	TGCAGTGCTGTGGACAGGGCCCTCCTCTACGAGCAGTACTTC	TRBV20-1	TRBJ2-7	few	TRBD1
CASSLVGSGSGRYNEQFF	TGTGCCAGCAGCTTAGTAGGTTCGGGTAGCGGGCGCTACAATGAGCAGTTCTTC	TRBV11-2	TRBJ2-1	.	TRBD2
CAWSRELHEQYF	TGTGCCTGGAGTAGAGAACTCCACGAGCAGTACTTC	TRBV30	TRBJ2-7	many	.
CASSYGGAGEKLFF	TGTGCCAGCAGTTACGGGGGGGCCGGCGAAAAACTGTTTTTT	TRBV6-5	TRBJ1-4	.	.
CASRQLAGGVTDTQYF	TGTGCCAGCAGACAACTAGCGGGAGGAGTTACAGATACGCAGTATTTT	TRBV12-3/TRBV12-4	TRBJ2-3	.	TRBD2
CASGLPPSYEQYF	TGTGCTAGTGGTTTGCCGCCCTCTTACGAGCAGTACTTC	TRBV12-5	TRBJ2-7	many	.
CASSRTDSKAYNEQFF	TGTGCCAGCAGCCGAACGGACTCCAAGGCCTACAATGAGCAGTTCTTC	TRBV12-3/TRBV12-4	TRBJ2-1	many	.
CASSEDWSSSYNEQFF	TGTGCCAGCAGCGAAGACTGGTCGAGCTCCTACAATGAGCAGTTCTTC	TRBV7-9	TRBJ2-1	few	.
CASSLRPVGNTIYF	TGTGCCAGCAGTTTACGGCCTGTTGGAAACACCATATATTTT	TRBV12-3/TRBV12-4	TRBJ1-3	.	.
CASSLRGRSDNEQFF	TGTGCCAGCAGCTTAAGAGGCCGATCGGACAATGAGCAGTTCTTC	TRBV7-3	TRBJ2-1	many	.
CASSQQLAGVFNEQFF	TGTGCCAGCAGTCAGCAACTAGCGGGGGTATTCAATGAGCAGTTCTTC	TRBV28	TRBJ2-1	few	TRBD2
CASSGRQGNTQYF	TGCGCCAGCAGCGGGAGACAGGGGAATACGCAGTATTTT	TRBV5-1	TRBJ2-3	many	TRBD1
CASSQDRETEAFF	TGCGCCAGCAGCCAAGATCGTGAAACTGAAGCTTTCTTT	TRBV4-1	TRBJ1-1	.	.
CASSQAYSGIGETQYF	TGTGCCAGCAGCCAAGCATATTCCGGGATTGGGGAGACCCAGTACTTC	TRBV3-1	TRBJ2-5	.	.
CASSLSLGLAGAQETQYF	TGTGCCAGCAGCTTAAGCCTCGGGCTAGCGGGGGCACAAGAGACCCAGTACTTC	TRBV11-1	TRBJ2-5	few	TRBD2
CATTEGVNTEAFF	TGTGCCACCACGGAAGGGGTAAACACTGAAGCTTTCTTT	TRBV24-1	TRBJ1-1	few	.
CASSSHPDRGSYNSPLHF	TGTGCCAGCAGCTCCCACCCGGACAGGGGCTCCTATAATTCACCCCTCCACTTT	TRBV5-6	TRBJ1-6	few	TRBD1
CSVGTSGSGEQFF	TGCAGTGTGGGGACTAGCGGGAGTGGGGAGCAGTTCTTC	TRBV20-1	TRBJ2-1	.	TRBD2
CASSPAGGPQTQYF	TGTGCCAGCAGCCCAGCGGGAGGGCCACAGACCCAGTACTTC	TRBV7-2	TRBJ2-5	.	TRBD2
CAIRDTGGSEQFF	TGTGCCATCAGGGATACAGGGGGATCTGAGCAGTTCTTC	TRBV10-3	TRBJ2-1	once	TRBD1
CASSLRGTTGGPDTQYF	TGTGCCAGCAGCTTAAGGGGGACTACAGGGGGCCCAGATACGCAGTATTTT	TRBV7-2	TRBJ2-3	.	TRBD1
CASSQTGTGTGELFF	TGCGCCAGCAGCCAGACCGGGACAGGGACCGGGGAGCTGTTTTTT	TRBV4-1	TRBJ2-2	few	TRBD1
CASSSATDTQYF	TGTGCCAGCAGTTCCGCAACAGATACGCAGTATTTT	TRBV28	TRBJ2-3	.	.
CSGGEQFF	TGCAGCGGGGGGGAGCAGTTCTTC	TRBV29-1	TRBJ2-1	.	.
CSASALAGVFDIQYF	TGCAGTGCTTCGGCCCTAGCGGGAGTATTCGACATTCAGTACTTC	TRBV20-1	TRBJ2-4	many	TRBD2
CASSEGGEVHLGEQFF	TGTGCCAGCAGTGAAGGGGGAGAGGTCCACCTTGGCGAGCAGTTCTTC	TRBV2	TRBJ2-1	.	.
CSIRLAGYEQYF	TGCAGCATCCGACTAGCGGGATACGAGCAGTACTTC	TRBV29-1	TRBJ2-7	.	TRBD2